This T cell receptor beta chain was sequenced in a study of beta chain features in type 1 diabetes. Across the whole study: Examination of sorted cells across all samples involved around 100,000,000 cells.

V was pared by 5 bases and J by 5 bases, with 12 bases between. The CDR3 consists of 13 residues. CDR1 and CDR2 from the germline V gene are SGHTA and FQGNSA. What was sequenced were expressed TCRB transcripts, since all of the isolated RNA had been reverse transcribed. Sequencing was performed with immunoSEQ multiplex PCR; in TCRdb, only in-frame clones are kept and a portion is missing. The sample holds 810,000 or so clones, 17% seen once. Study findings and constraints: Diminished insertions and augmented deletions at VDJ junctions characterized type 1 diabetes patients.

Remarks on this clone: What it binds is unknown.

This sequence joins TRBV7-2 and TRBJ2-5; D possibly corresponds to TRBD1 (6 bases). Sequencing input: naive CD4+ T cells from blood. This TCR came from a woman younger than 30 in good health. CDR3 DNA: TGTGCCAGCAGCATCTACAGGGAGGAGACCCAGTACTTC. This codes for CASSIYREETQYF.